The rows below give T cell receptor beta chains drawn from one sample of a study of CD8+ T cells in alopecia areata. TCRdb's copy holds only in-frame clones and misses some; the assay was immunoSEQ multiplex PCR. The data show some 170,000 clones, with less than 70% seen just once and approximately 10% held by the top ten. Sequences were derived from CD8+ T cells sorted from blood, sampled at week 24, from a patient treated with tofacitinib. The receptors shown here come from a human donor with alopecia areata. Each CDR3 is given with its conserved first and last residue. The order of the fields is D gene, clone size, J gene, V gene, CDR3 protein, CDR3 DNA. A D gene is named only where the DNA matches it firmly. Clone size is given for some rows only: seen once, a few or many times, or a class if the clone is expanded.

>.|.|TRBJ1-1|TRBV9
CASSVAIGGNTEAFF
TGTGCCAGCAGCGTAGCCATCGGTGGGAACACTGAAGCTTTCTTT
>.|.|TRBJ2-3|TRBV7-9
CASSLRGGTDTQYF
TGTGCCAGCAGCCTCAGGGGGGGCACAGATACGCAGTATTTT
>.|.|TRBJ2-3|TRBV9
CASSVGISSTDTQYF
TGTGCCAGCAGCGTAGGGATATCTAGCACAGATACGCAGTATTTT
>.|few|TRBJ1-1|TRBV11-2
CASCYGQEAFF
TGTGCCAGCTGTTACGGACAGGAAGCTTTCTTT
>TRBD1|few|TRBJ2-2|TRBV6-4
CASSEQGDTGELFF
TGTGCCAGCAGTGAACAGGGGGACACCGGGGAGCTGTTTTTT
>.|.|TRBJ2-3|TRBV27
CASSLSDILDTQYF
TGTGCCAGCAGTTTATCGGACATCCTTGATACGCAGTATTTT
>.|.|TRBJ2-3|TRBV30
CAGDEGISSTDTQYF
TGTGCCGGAGACGAGGGGATCTCTAGCACAGATACGCAGTATTTT
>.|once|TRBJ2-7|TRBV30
CAWEPGAGAPWEQYF
TGTGCCTGGGAACCTGGCGCCGGGGCGCCTTGGGAGCAGTACTTC
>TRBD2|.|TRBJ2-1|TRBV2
CASRLAGDNEQFF
TGTGCCAGTCGACTAGCGGGGGACAATGAGCAGTTCTTC
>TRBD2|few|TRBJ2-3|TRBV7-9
CASSPTSGEPTDTQYF
TGTGCCAGCAGTCCGACTAGCGGGGAGCCCACAGATACGCAGTATTTT
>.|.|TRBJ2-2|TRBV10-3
CAISQTGSTGELFF
TGTGCCATCAGCCAGACAGGCTCCACCGGGGAGCTGTTTTTT
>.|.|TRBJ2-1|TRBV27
CASTITGLSYDEQFF
TGTGCCAGCACTATTACAGGGCTCTCCTACGATGAGCAGTTCTTC
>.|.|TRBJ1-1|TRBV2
CASSEGGSTEAFF
TGTGCCAGCAGTGAGGGAGGGTCCACTGAAGCTTTCTTT
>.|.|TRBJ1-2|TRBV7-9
CASSLGGRPPYGYTF
TGTGCCAGCAGCTTAGGGGGACGGCCGCCCTATGGCTACACCTTC
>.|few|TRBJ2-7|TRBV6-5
CASSYNVGSSYEQYF
TGTGCCAGCAGTTACAATGTCGGTAGCTCCTACGAGCAGTACTTC
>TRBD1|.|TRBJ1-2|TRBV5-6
CASSLVGTGRSLAYTF
TGTGCCAGCAGCCTTGTGGGGACAGGACGGAGCCTTGCCTACACCTTC
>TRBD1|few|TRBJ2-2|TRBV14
CASSQGGGGTRELFF
TGTGCCAGCAGCCAAGGAGGGGGCGGCACCAGGGAGCTGTTTTTT
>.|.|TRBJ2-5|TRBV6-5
CASSYGAGTLEQYF
TGTGCCAGCAGTTACGGGGCAGGGACCCTTGAGCAGTACTTC
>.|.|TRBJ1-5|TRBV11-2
CASSLGPERNQPQHF
TGTGCCAGCAGCTTAGGGCCCGAAAGAAATCAGCCCCAGCATTTT
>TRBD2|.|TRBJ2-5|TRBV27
CASSLQPSGGKETQYF
TGTGCCAGCAGTTTACAACCTAGCGGGGGAAAGGAGACCCAGTACTTC
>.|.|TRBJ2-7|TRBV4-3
CASSQGRGPYEQYF
TGCGCCAGCAGCCAAGGGCGGGGGCCCTACGAGCAGTACTTC
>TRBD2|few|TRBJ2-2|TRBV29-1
CSVARLAGNKITGELFF
TGCAGCGTCGCCCGGCTAGCGGGGAATAAGATAACCGGGGAGCTGTTTTTT
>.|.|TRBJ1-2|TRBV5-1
CASSPDPGDGYTF
TGCGCCAGCAGCCCCGACCCTGGGGATGGCTACACCTTC
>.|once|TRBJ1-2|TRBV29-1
CSVEEAGANYGYTF
TGCAGCGTTGAAGAGGCAGGGGCTAACTATGGCTACACCTTC
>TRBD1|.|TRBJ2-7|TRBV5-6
CASSLRDRSYEQYF
TGTGCCAGCAGCTTGCGGGACAGATCCTACGAGCAGTACTTC
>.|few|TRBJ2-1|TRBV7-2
CASSYIRGVEQFF
TGTGCCAGCAGTTATATCAGGGGTGTTGAGCAGTTCTTC
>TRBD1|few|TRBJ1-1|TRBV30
CAWNQGGPMNTEAFF
TGTGCCTGGAACCAGGGGGGCCCAATGAACACTGAAGCTTTCTTT
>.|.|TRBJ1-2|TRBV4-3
CASSQDRQGVYGYTF
TGCGCCAGCAGCCAAGACCGGCAGGGTGTATATGGCTACACCTTC
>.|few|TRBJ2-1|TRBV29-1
CSVEFRAGNEQFF
TGCAGCGTTGAGTTCAGGGCTGGGAATGAGCAGTTCTTC
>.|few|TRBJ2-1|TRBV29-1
CSVTEPPGSYNEQFF
TGCAGCGTCACTGAACCCCCGGGATCCTACAATGAGCAGTTCTTC
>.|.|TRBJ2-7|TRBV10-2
CASNLPPSYEQYF
TGCGCCAGCAACCTCCCTCCCTCCTACGAGCAGTACTTC
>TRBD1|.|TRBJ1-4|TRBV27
CASSFGTGKYEKLFF
TGTGCCAGCAGTTTCGGGACAGGGAAGTATGAAAAACTGTTTTTT
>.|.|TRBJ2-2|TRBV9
CASSVGGRINAGELFF
TGTGCCAGCAGTGTTGGAGGGCGGATAAACGCCGGGGAGCTGTTTTTT
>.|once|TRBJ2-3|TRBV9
CTSSVWGTSTDTQYF
TGTACCAGCAGCGTTTGGGGGACTAGCACAGATACGCAGTATTTT
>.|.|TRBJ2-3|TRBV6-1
CASSEGQPVGGTQYF
TGTGCCAGCAGTGAAGGACAGCCGGTTGGTGGTACGCAGTATTTT
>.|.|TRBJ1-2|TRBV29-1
CSVDRESSFGYTF
TGCAGCGTTGACAGGGAAAGTAGTTTCGGCTACACCTTC
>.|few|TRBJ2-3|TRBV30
CAWCHGSTTDTQYF
TGTGCCTGGTGCCATGGGTCCACCACAGATACGCAGTATTTT
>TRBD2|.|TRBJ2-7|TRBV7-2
CASSRSGGAYEQYF
TGTGCCAGCAGCCGTAGCGGGGGGGCTTACGAGCAGTACTTC
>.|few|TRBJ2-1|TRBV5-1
CASSYRGGDYNEQFF
TGCGCCAGCAGCTATAGAGGAGGTGATTACAATGAGCAGTTCTTC
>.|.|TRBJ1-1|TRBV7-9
CASSLDLNTEAFF
TGTGCCAGCAGTCTTGATTTAAACACTGAAGCTTTCTTT
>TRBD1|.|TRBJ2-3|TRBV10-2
CASSESTGTTTDTQYF
TGCGCCAGCAGTGAGTCGACAGGGACCACCACAGATACGCAGTATTTT